What follows describes a single T cell receptor (beta chain). Its antigen is currently not known. Base-call qualities are not available, and no considerably larger clone is one nucleotide away. The data are from a study of T cells after posttransplantation cyclophosphamide (dated by TCRdb to about 2016). As for the study more broadly: T cell repertoire reconstitution was tracked by TRB sequencing after myeloablative bone marrow transplantation in which posttransplantation cyclophosphamide was used as GVHD prophylaxis. Samples from fewer than 40 PTCy-treated patients and roughly 17 related bone marrow donors of those patients were subjected to antigen receptor sequencing. Blood from every one of the roughly 35 PTCy patients who had 1-year posttransplant specimens underwent TRB sequencing. In 3 patients, TRB sequencing was also performed on up to 3 more blood samples taken 2 to 5.2 years after transplant, and in 4 patients, pretransplant blood was also TRB-sequenced. Because TRA and TRB clonality correlated tightly in about 9 samples, the subsequent TCR analyses were limited to TRB only. Public TRB sequences were queried against a database of over 3,600 sequences associated with responses to pathogens, tumor antigens, self-antigens and alloantigens. What the study reported, not specific to this receptor: Donor-recipient similarity was low at 1-2 months but increased during the first year, and donor CD8+ memory clones often dominated later blood repertoires. Across the approximately 48 patients, TRB clonality was highly associated with recipient CMV seropositivity and CMV reactivation, and diversity with PTCy was similar to that in the CNI/methotrexate controls. The TRB repertoires of T cells infiltrating skin or GI tract showed only limited overlap with the TRB repertoires of T cells in blood.

Genomic DNA was the input for TRB sequencing, which was run either with the immunoSEQ assay at survey resolution or with the hsTCRB kit. From the authors' description of their analysis: Initial read processing used immunoSEQ software, and repertoire analyses used the LymphoSeq R package. Clonality was computed as 1 minus normalized Shannon entropy, and a Gini coefficient was also calculated for each TRB dataset. Phenotypes of unsorted samples were inferred by mapping TRB sequences from sorted subsets of the recipient or donor onto the same recipient's unsorted samples. The immuneACCESS repertoire file appears here via TCRdb, limited to in-frame rearrangements. These files lack a portion of the clones; in checked studies, under half of the deficit traces to unresolved V genes, and the cause of the others is not known. V and J calls and clone size are copied from that table; D and trimming were computed from the DNA. The sample table shows approximately 16,000 clones, and around 86% are seen once. The top ten clonotypes cover around 4% of the sample.

The control group consisted of approximately 10 patients who received myeloablative marrow transplants with methotrexate plus a calcineurin inhibitor and who were sampled 1 year after transplant. Peripheral blood and bone marrow mononuclear cells were isolated by Ficoll-Hypaque density centrifugation and were cryopreserved. The CDR3 has 13 amino acids, counting the end cysteine and phenylalanine. The kept DNA is CDR3 alone, 39 bases in frame from the first base. Ends trimmed: V by 5 bases, J by 10 bases; bases unmatched to a gene: 7. The germline V gene gives CDR1 as SGHVS and CDR2 as FQNEAQ. The chain is encoded by TRBV7-8 joined to TRBJ1-2; TRBD1 fits 10 bases in the junction. The clonotype originates from a male patient aged 45-59 years who received an allogeneic stem cell transplant from an unrelated donor, was CMV-positive, and had chronic GVHD only. Some T cells may have been brought in with the graft after a transplant. The sequenced sample was PBMCs, obtained after an allogeneic stem cell transplant with a calcineurin inhibitor and methotrexate. The CDR3 in this case is CASSPTGTGDYTF. The DNA reads as follows: TGTGCCAGCAGCCCGACCGGGACAGGGGACTACACCTTC.